A single sample is the source of the 11 T cell receptor beta chains below, sequenced in a study of metastatic and nonmetastatic thyroid tumors. TCRdb re-clonotyped the PCR reads through MiXCR. This sample has around 22,000 clones, with 15% to 20% found just once. The entire patient cohort was treatment-naive prior to thyroid surgery. Sequencing was performed on adjacent normal tissue. These receptors all stem from a male donor with papillary thyroid cancer or a benign thyroid nodule (not recorded which). Some clones in this sample may be carry-over from other donors' samples.

This clone is medium-sized within its sample. The chain is built from TRBV20-1 and TRBJ2-1; tentative D call: TRBD2 (5 bases). V lost 0 bases, J lost 9 bases, and 18 bases lay in between. The CDR3 contains 15 residues. The V gene's germline CDR1 is DFQATT and CDR2 SNEGSKA (reference sequence). In nucleotides, the CDR3 is TGCAGTGCTAGAGATGGGAGAGTAGGAGTCGGTGAGCAGTTCTTC. It encodes CSARDGRVGVGEQFF.

This clone showed up many times. V usage is TRBV19 and J usage is TRBJ2-3, with D uncertain. There are 13 residues in the CDR3. Trimming took 9 bases from V and 2 from J, leaving 12 bases between them. Germline loops: CDR1 LNHDA, CDR2 SQIVND (reference sequence). CDR3 protein: CASSEWDTDTQYF. CDR3 DNA sequence: TGTGCCAGCTCTGAGTGGGACACAGATACGCAGTATTTT.

Only a few counts were recorded for this clone. CDR3 residues: CASSYEGLMNTEAFF. In nucleotides, the CDR3 is TGTGCCAGCAGTTACGAAGGGCTCATGAACACTGAAGCTTTCTTT. V gene TRBV6-6 combines with J gene TRBJ1-1; no clear D gene. Trimming left V 2 bases short and J 0 bases short, with 10 bases between. Germline V CDR1 and CDR2: MNHNY, SVGAGI (reference sequence). CDR3 length equals 15 residues.

This chain joins TRBV2 and TRBJ2-5, with 12 bases aligning to TRBD1. Germline loops: CDR1 SNHLY, CDR2 FYNNEI. Germline trimming cut 3 bases from V and 8 bases from J; bases unmatched to any gene: 7. This CDR3 contains 15 residues. The CDR3 region has the DNA TGTGCCAGCAGTGAGGGACAGGGGGCCCGGTTAACCCAGTACTTC. Its translation is CASSEGQGARLTQYF.

This clone was observed many times. The J gene is TRBJ1-1, the V gene TRBV3-1, with TRBD1 as a possible D gene (5 bases). CDR1 and CDR2 from the germline V gene are LGHDT and YNNKEL (reference sequence). This CDR3 is built from 15 residues. Trimming removed 1 base at V and 3 bases at J, with 12 bases between. The CDR3 here is CASSQGSTAYTEAFF. CDR3 DNA: TGTGCCAGCAGCCAAGGTTCGACAGCGTACACTGAAGCTTTCTTT.

The V call is TRBV5-6, the J call TRBJ2-5; D gene unclear. The length of the CDR3 is 13 residues. V lost 1 base, J lost 8 bases, and 12 bases lay in between. The germline CDR1 and CDR2 sequences are SGHDT and YYEEEE. CDR3 nucleotide sequence: TGTGCCAGCAGCTTGTCCGGTGGGGATACCCAGTACTTC. Encoded protein: CASSLSGGDTQYF.

This clone was picked up one time. A junction end diverges from the germline sequence, so it may reflect a read error. The V and J genes are TRBV5-1 and TRBJ2-5; perhaps TRBD1 as D (5 bases). Germline lookup yields CDR1 SGHRS and CDR2 YFSETQ. This CDR3 has 15 amino acids. CDR3 DNA: TGCGTCAGCAGCCCCCAGTTTCAGGGTGGGGAGACCCAGTACTTC. It yields the protein CVSSPQFQGGETQYF.

Notes on this clone: The sample holds other DNA sequences that translate to the same CDR3. The chain couples TRBV20-1 to TRBJ2-3; TRBD2 agrees at 15 bases. CDR3 length equals 19 residues. V gave up 3 bases and J gave up 6 bases; unmatched junction bases: 16. The germline V gene encodes CDR1 DFQATT and CDR2 SNEGSKA (reference sequence). The CDR3 loop is CSASLGWTSGRAPPDTQYF. The CDR3 DNA follows: TGCAGTGCTAGCCTCGGTTGGACTAGCGGGAGGGCTCCCCCGGATACGCAGTATTTT.

This clone was picked up one time. This chain connects TRBV9 to TRBJ1-1; 7 bases match TRBD1. Germline-derived CDR1 and CDR2 are SGDLS and YYNGEE. The CDR3 contains 15 residues. With V trimmed by 5 bases and J by 0 bases, 7 bases remained unmatched. The CDR3 DNA reads as TGTGCCAGCAGTCCCACAGGGGATATGAACACTGAAGCTTTCTTT. This sequence encodes CASSPTGDMNTEAFF.

V usage is TRBV7-6 and J usage is TRBJ2-1, with 9 bases fitting TRBD2. The J segment lost 7 bases and the V segment lost 1 base, leaving 5 bases of the junction unmatched. The germline CDR1 and CDR2 sequences are SGHVS and FNYEAQ. The CDR3 consists of 15 residues. The CDR3 here is CASSLEAGGRNEQFF. The CDR3 DNA follows: TGTGCCAGCAGCTTAGAGGCGGGAGGGAGGAATGAGCAGTTCTTC.

This clone is labeled as medium-sized. The chain links TRBV5-1 to TRBJ2-7, with D maybe TRBD1 (6 bases). This CDR3 region has 15 residues. V lost 1 base to trimming and J lost 0 bases, with 11 bases between them. Germline values: CDR1 SGHRS, CDR2 YFSETQ. This CDR3 is CASSLNRASSYEQYF. The CDR3, as DNA: TGCGCCAGCAGCTTGAACAGGGCCAGCTCCTACGAGCAGTACTTC.